Sequencing of this TCR beta chain was carried out in a study of blood T cell repertoires in COVID-19. The germline gives CDR1 SGHDN, CDR2 FVKESK. The CDR3 length is 16 residues. V lost 1 base and J lost 7, with 17 bases in between. In the original analysis: Researchers report that nucleated cell counts were estimated from reference gene primer amplification. The repertoire was sequenced with immunoSEQ multiplex PCR; TCRdb's copy has only in-frame clones and lacks some. V and J calls and clone size are those listed in that table; D and trimming were worked out from the DNA. The profile shows some 260,000 clones, about 86% of them singletons.

The sequence derives from a man aged 25 to 40 with acute COVID-19. The sample consisted of PBMCs or T cells enriched from blood (not recorded which). J is TRBJ2-1 and V is TRBV14; D possibly corresponds to TRBD1 (7 bases). CDR3 nucleotides: TGTGCCAGCAGCCAAGTTTCAGGGGGACTCGGGAATGAGCAGTTCTTC. It specifies CASSQVSGGLGNEQFF.